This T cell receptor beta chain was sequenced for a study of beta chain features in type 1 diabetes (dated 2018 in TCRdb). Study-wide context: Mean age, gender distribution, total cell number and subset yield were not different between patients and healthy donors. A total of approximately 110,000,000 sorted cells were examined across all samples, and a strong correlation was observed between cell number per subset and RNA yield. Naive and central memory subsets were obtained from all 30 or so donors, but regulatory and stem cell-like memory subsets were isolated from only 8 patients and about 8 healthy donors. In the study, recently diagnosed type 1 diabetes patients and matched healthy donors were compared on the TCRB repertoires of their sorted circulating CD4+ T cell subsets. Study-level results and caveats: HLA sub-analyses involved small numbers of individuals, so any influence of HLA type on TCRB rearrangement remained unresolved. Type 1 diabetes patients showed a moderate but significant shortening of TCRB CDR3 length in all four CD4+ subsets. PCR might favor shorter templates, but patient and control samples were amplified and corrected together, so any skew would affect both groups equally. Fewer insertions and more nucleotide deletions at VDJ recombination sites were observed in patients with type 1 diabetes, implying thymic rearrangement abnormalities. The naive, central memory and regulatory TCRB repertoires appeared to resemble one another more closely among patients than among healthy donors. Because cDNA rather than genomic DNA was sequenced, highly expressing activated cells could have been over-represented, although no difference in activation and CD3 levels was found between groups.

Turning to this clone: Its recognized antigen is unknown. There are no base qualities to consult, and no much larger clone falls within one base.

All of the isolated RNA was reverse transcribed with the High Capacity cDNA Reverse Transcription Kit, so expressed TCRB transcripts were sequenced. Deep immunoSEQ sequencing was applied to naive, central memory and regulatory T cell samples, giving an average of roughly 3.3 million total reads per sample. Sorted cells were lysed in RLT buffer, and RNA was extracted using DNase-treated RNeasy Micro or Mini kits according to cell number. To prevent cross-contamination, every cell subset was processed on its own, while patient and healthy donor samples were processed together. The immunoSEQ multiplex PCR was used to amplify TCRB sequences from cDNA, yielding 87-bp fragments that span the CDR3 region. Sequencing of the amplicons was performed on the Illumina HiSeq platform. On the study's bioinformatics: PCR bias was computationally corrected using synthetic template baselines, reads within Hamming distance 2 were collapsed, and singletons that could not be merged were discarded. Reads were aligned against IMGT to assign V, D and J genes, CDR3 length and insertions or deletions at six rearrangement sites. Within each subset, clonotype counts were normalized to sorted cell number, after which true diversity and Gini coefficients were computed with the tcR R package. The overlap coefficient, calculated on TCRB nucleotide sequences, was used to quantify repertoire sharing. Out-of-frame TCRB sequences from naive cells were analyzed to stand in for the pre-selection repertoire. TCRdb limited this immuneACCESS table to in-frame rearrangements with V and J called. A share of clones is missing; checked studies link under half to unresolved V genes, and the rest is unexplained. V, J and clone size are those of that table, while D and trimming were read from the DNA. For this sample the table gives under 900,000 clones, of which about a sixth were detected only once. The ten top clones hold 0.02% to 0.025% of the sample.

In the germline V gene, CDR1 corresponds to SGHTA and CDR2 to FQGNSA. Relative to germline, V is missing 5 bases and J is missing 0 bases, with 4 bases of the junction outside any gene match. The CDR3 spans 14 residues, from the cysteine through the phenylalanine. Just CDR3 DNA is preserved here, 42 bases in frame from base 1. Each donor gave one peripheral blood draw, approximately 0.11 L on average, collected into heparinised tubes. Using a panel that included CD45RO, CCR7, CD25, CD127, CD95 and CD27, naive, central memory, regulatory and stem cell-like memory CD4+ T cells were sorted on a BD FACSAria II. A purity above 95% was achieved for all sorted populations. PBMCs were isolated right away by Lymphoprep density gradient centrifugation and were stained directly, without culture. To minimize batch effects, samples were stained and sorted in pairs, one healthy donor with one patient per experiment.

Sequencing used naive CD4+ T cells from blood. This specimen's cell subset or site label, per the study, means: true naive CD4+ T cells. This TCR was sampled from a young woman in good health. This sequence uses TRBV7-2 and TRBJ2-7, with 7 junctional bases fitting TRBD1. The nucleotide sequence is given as TGTGCCAGCAGCCGGGACAGAACCTCCTACGAGCAGTACTTC. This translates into CASSRDRTSYEQYF.